Listed here is a single T cell receptor (beta chain). There is no known antigen for this receptor. Within one base of it there is no much larger clone, and no base qualities were kept. This specimen belongs to a study of shared clonotypes between healthy human individuals (dated by TCRdb to 2018 to 2021). Concerning the study at large: Three men and two women, aged 18 to 49 years, made up the cohort. For each donor, CD4 naive and CD4 memory were each given three plates, CD8 naive was given two plates, and CD8 memory was given one plate. Blood TCR repertoires of about 5 healthy adults were deeply sequenced to estimate repertoire size and the extent of clonotype sharing between individuals. To increase sequencing depth and limit assay-specific biases, different laboratories used diverse techniques to prepare libraries and sequence TCR repertoires. Between about 0.8 and 9 billion PBMCs per donor were obtained by leukapheresis. Results the study describes overall, beyond this receptor: Pairwise subsampling led to the expectation that sequencing depth would affect the degree of clonotype sharing among donors. Around 5.4% of naive CD4, 3.5% of naive CD8, approximately 2.2% of memory CD4, and 0.35% to 0.4% of memory CD8 clonotypes were shared across several donors. Compared with non-shared clonotypes, the clonotypes found in all four sorted-subset donors had higher generation probabilities. Because the study included only a small number of donors, the genetic and exposure-history diversity represented was limited. Naive subsets generally had larger estimated clonotype richness than memory subsets did. Rarefaction of sorted-subset datasets indicated incomplete sequencing despite the large sequencing depth. Sampling was restricted to blood, and TCR repertoires in tissue are likely to differ from TCR repertoires in blood.

The germline V gene sets CDR1 to MGHRA and CDR2 to YSYEKL. The germline ends are 12 bases apart after V is trimmed by 3 bases and J by 6 bases. From its cysteine to its phenylalanine, the CDR3 spans 14 amino acids. Only CDR3 DNA is held: 42 bases, read in frame from base 1. CD8 naive samples were obtained by positive selection for CCR7 among CD45RO-negative cells, yielding a CD45RA+CCR7+ population from which TemRA cells were excluded. The donors were healthy, HIV-negative adults who had no recently reported acute infections or vaccinations. All donors were Caucasian adults living in Nashville, Tennessee, USA. After blood collection by leukapheresis, PBMCs were isolated using Ficoll-Histopaque density gradient centrifugation and then cryopreserved in the vapor phase of liquid nitrogen. Analytical flow cytometry was used to check the purity and quantity of each magnetically sorted T cell population. Each sorted fraction had its genomic DNA isolated and then quantified by UV absorbance on a Nanodrop 2000c.

Using the deep immunoSEQ assay, multiplex PCR amplified TCR CDR3 regions from genomic DNA. Extracted genomic DNA from each cell subset was distributed evenly across all wells of several immunoSEQ 96-well plates, and each plate was treated as a replicate. For sorted subsets, each replicate PCR was loaded with approximately 200 ng genomic DNA, equivalent to 32,000 or so T cell genomes. The purified libraries were quantified using a Qubit 3.0 fluorometer, sized with a Bioanalyzer 2100, and then quantified again using the KAPA Library Quantification kit. Every immunoSEQ 96-well plate was sequenced on a separate single-read 150-cycle Illumina NextSeq 550 flow cell. Processing in the source paper ran as follows. Because the immunoSEQ output included only junctional sequences and no quality scores, the filtering could not be the same as the filtering used for full-length reads. Sequences were annotated with PyIR, a Python wrapper for IgBLAST v1.9, using IMGT germline references to assign V/J genes and CDR3. Reads were filtered out if the reads had weak V/J assignments (E-value above 1e-6), no CDR3, stop codons, out-of-frame junctions, or ambiguous translated residues. V3J clonotypes were defined as sequences sharing the same inferred V gene, J gene, and CDR3 amino acid sequence. To compute the percentage overlap between repertoires, the number of shared unique clonotypes was divided by the size of the smaller repertoire. RTK rarefaction, the Chao1 estimator, and Recon v2.1 estimates of unobserved clonotypes were used to assess repertoire richness. Generation probabilities were computed with OLGA for all TCRbeta clonotypes obtained by the gDNA method from four donors. The table was pulled from immuneACCESS by TCRdb, which kept in-frame rearrangements only. Such tables lose some clones; where checked, under half of the loss comes from unresolved V genes, and the rest has no known cause. V, J and clone size are taken as reported in that table, and D and trimming were inferred from the DNA itself. This sample lists 500,000 to 700,000 clones; around 96% were detected once. The biggest ten clones account for about 0.11% of the sample.

This TCR derives from a woman in her twenties or thirties in good health. Sample: naive CD8+ T cells sorted from blood. The intended sense of this specimen's cell subset or site label: CD45RA+CCR7+. The chain is assembled from TRBV4-1 and TRBJ2-1, with TRBD1 perhaps the D gene, on 6 matching bases. The DNA reads TGCGCCAGCAGCCACTGGGCAGGGGCCAATGAGCAGTTCTTC. This translates into CASSHWAGANEQFF.